The following is a TCR beta chain sequence with its context. This entry belongs to a study of T-cell memory formation after mild COVID-19. V was clipped by 2 bases and J by 0 bases, with 10 bases between them. Per the germline V gene, CDR1 is KGHSH and CDR2 is LQKENI. This CDR3 has 16 residues. TCRdb re-called the 5' RACE reads with MiXCR, one entry per CDR3 protein. The sample consists of around 300,000 distinct CDR3 sequences, roughly 13% of them appearing once. This receptor was identified in a young man who had mild COVID-19 (a few samples of this study predate the infection). Cell type and time point are not known. The J gene is TRBJ2-2, the V gene TRBV18; D is tentatively TRBD1 or TRBD2 (5 bases each). Material: PBMCs or a T cell subset sorted from them (not recorded which). The CDR3 coding sequence is TGTGCCAGCTCACCAGTCGGGACCGCGAACACCGGGGAGCTGTTTTTT. Its protein product is CASSPVGTANTGELFF.